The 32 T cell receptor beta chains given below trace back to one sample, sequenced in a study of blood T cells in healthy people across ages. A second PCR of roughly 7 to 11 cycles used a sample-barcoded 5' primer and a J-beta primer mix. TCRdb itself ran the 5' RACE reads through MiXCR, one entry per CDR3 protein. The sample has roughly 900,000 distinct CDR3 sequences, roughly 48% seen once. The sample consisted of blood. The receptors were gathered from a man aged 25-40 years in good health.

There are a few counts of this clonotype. Here the CDR3 reads CASIGTGSYEQYF. CDR3 bases: TGTGCCTCCATCGGGACAGGGAGCTACGAGCAGTACTTC. The chain employs TRBV10-3 and TRBJ2-5; TRBD1 aligns across 9 bases. The J call may be mistaken, given a closer DNA end match to TRBJ2-7. The length of the CDR3 is 13 residues. Germline CDR1 reads ENHRY; CDR2 reads SYGVKD.

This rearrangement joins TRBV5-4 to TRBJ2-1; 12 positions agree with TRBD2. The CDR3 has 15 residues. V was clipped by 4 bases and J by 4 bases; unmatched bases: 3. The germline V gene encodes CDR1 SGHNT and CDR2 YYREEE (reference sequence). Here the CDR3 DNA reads TGTGCCAGCAGCGCTAGCGGGAGGGGGTACAATGAGCAGTTCTTC. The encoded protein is CASSASGRGYNEQFF.

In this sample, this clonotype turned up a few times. The CDR3 here is CASRSRSEQFF. CDR3 DNA: TGTGCCAGCAGATCCCGGAGTGAGCAGTTCTTC. This chain connects TRBV28 to TRBJ2-1; D remains ambiguous. V was shortened by 6 bases and J by 9 bases, with 9 bases between the two germline ends. The CDR3 runs 11 residues. Looked up from germline, CDR1 is MDHEN and CDR2 is SYDVKM.

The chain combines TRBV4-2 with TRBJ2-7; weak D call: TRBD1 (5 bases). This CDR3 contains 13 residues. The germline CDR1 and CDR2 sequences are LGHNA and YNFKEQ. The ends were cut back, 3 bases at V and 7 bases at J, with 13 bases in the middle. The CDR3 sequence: CASSQAGHREQYF. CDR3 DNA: TGTGCCAGCAGCCAGGCTGGACACCGAGAGCAGTACTTC.

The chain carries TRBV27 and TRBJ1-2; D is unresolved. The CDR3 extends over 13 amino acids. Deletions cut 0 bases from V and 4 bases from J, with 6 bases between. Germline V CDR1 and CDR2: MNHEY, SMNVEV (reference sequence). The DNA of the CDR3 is TGTGCCAGCAGTTTATCGGCTATCTATGGCTACACCTTC. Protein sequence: CASSLSAIYGYTF.

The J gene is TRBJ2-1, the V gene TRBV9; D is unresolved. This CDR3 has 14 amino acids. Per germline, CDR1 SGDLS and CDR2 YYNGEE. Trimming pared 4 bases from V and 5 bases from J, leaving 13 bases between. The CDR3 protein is CASSPETRNNEQFF. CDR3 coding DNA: TGTGCCAGCAGCCCTGAAACACGGAACAATGAGCAGTTCTTC.

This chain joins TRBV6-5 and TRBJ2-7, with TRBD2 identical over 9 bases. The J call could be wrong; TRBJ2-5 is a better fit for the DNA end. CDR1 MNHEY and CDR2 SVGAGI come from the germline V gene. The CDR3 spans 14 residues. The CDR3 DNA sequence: TGTGCCAGCAGTTATGTAGCGGGGGTTGAGACCCAGTACTTC. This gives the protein CASSYVAGVETQYF.

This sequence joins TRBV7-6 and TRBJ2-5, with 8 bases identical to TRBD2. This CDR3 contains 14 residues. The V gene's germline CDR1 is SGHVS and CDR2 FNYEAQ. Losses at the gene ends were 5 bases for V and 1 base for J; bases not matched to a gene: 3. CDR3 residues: CASSMGTSQETQYF. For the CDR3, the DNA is TGTGCCAGCAGCATGGGGACTAGCCAAGAGACCCAGTACTTC.

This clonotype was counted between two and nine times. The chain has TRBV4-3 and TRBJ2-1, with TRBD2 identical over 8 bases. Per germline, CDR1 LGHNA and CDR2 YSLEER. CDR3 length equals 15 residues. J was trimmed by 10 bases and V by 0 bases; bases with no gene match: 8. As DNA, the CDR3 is TGCGCCAGCAGCCAAGATTCAAGCGGGGGAGAAGAGCAGTTCTTC. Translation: CASSQDSSGGEEQFF.

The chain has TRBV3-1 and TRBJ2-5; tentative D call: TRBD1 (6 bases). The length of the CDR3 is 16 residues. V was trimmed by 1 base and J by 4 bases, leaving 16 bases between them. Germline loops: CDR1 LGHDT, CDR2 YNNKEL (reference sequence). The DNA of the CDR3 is TGTGCCAGCAGCCAAGCGAAGGGGTTAGGGGGAGAGACCCAGTACTTC. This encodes CASSQAKGLGGETQYF.

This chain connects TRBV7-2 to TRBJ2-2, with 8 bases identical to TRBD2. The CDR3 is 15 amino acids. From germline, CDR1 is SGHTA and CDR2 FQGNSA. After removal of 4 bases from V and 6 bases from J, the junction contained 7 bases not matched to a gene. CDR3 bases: TGTGCCAGCAGCTCCTGGACTAGCACGGCCGGGGAGCTGTTTTTT. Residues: CASSSWTSTAGELFF.

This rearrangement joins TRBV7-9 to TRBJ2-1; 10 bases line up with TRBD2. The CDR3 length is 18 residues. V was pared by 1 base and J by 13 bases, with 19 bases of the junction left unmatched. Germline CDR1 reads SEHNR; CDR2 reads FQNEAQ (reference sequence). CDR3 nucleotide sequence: TGTGCCAGCAGCTTAGAGGTATCTAGCGGGGGCAGGACGGCGGAACAGTTCTTC. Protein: CASSLEVSSGGRTAEQFF.

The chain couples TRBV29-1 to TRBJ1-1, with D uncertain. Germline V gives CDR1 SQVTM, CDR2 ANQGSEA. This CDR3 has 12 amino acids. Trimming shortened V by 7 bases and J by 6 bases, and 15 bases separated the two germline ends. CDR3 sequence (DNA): TGCAGCGAACTGTCAGACGTGCCTGAAGCTTTCTTT. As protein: CSELSDVPEAFF.

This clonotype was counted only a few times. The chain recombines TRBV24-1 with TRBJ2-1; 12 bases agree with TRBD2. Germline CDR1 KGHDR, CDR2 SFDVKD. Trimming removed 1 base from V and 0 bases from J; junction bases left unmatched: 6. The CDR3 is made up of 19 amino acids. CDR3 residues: CATSDLGLAGTSSYNEQFF. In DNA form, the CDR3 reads TGTGCCACCAGTGATTTAGGACTAGCGGGGACTAGCTCCTACAATGAGCAGTTCTTC.

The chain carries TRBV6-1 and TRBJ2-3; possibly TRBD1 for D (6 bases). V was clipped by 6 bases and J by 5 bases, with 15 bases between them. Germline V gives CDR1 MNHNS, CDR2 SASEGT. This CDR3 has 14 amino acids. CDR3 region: CASRLQGLGDTQYF. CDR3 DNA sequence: TGTGCCAGCAGACTGCAGGGGCTGGGAGATACGCAGTATTTT.

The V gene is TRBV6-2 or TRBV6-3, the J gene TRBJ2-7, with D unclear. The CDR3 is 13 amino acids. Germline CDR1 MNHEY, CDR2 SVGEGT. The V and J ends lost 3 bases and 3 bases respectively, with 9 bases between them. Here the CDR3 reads CASSYEANYEQYF. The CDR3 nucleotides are TGTGCCAGCAGTTATGAGGCTAACTACGAGCAGTACTTC.

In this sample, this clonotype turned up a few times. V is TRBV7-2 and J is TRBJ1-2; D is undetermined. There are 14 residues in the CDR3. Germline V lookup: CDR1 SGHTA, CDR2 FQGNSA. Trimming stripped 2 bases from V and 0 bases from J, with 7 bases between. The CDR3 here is CASSLNTPNYGYTF. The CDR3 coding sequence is TGTGCCAGCAGCTTAAACACACCTAACTATGGCTACACCTTC.

This CDR3 reads CASRQLLHTEAFF. The CDR3 DNA reads as TGTGCCAGCAGACAGTTACTTCACACTGAAGCTTTCTTT. The gene calls are TRBV2 and TRBJ1-1, with no clear D. The ends were cut back, 6 bases at V and 3 bases at J, with 11 bases in the middle. Germline lookup yields CDR1 SNHLY and CDR2 FYNNEI. The CDR3 contains 13 residues.

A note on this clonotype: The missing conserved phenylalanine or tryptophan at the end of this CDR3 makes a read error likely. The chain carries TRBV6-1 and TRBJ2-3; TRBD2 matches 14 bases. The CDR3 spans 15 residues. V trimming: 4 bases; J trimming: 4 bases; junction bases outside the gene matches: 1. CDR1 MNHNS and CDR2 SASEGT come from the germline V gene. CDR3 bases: TGTGCCAGCAGTGGACTAGCGGGGGGGCCAGATACGCAGTATTAT. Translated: CASSGLAGGPDTQYY.

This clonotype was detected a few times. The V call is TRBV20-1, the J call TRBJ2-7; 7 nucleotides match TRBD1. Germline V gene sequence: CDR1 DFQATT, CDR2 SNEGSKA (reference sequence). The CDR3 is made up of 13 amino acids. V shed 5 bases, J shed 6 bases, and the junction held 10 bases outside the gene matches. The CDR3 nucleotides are TGCAGTGCTCGAATGGGACAGCCTACCGAGCAGTACTTC. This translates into CSARMGQPTEQYF.

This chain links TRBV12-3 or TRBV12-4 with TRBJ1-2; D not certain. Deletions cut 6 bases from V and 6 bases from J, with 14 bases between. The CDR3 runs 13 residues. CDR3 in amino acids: CASSLQEIHGYTF. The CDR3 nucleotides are TGTGCCAGCAGCCTACAAGAGATCCATGGCTACACCTTC.

Here the CDR3 DNA reads TGTGCCAGCAGCCAACCGCAACTAGCGGGGGGGCCAACAGATACGCAGTATTTT. Its protein product is CASSQPQLAGGPTDTQYF. V and J are TRBV4-2 and TRBJ2-3; 13 bases are a match to TRBD2. The CDR3 loop spans 18 amino acids. Germline V gene sequence: CDR1 LGHNA, CDR2 YNFKEQ. Trimming took 2 bases from V and 3 from J; bases not matched to a gene: 8.

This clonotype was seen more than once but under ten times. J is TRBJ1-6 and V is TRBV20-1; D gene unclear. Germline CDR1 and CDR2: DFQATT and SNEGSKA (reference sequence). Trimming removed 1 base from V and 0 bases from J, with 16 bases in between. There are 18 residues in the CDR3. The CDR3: CSARASGLTSSYNSPLHF. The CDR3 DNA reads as TGCAGTGCTAGAGCTTCAGGTCTTACTAGCTCCTATAATTCACCCCTCCACTTT.

In DNA, the CDR3 is TGTGCCAGCAGTTACTCGAGTGGGACCTACGAGCAGTACTTC. It codes for CASSYSSGTYEQYF. The V gene is TRBV6-6, the J gene TRBJ2-7; the D is unclear. Germline V gene sequence: CDR1 MNHNY, CDR2 SVGAGI (reference sequence). The CDR3 loop spans 14 amino acids. V was cut by 0 bases and J by 2 bases, with 8 bases left in between.

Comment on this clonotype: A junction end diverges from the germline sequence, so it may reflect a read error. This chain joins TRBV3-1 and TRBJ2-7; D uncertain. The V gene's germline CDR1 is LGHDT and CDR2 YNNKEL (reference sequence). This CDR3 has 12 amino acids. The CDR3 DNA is TGTGCCAGCAGCCATGGATCCTACAAGCAGTACTTC. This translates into CASSHGSYKQYF.

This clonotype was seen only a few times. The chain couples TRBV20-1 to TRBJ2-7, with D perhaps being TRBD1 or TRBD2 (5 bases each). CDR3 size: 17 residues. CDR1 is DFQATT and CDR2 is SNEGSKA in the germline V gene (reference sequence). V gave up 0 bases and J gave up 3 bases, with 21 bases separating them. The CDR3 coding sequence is TGCAGTGCTAGAGATCTTTCCGGGACCCTCACCCACTACGAGCAGTACTTC. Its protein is CSARDLSGTLTHYEQYF.

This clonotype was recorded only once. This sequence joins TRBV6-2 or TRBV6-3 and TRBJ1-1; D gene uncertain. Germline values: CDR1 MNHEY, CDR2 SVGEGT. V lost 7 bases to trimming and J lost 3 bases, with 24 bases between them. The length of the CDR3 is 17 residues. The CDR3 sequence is CASNSKVAGWDDTEAFF. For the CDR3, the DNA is TGTGCCAGCAACTCCAAAGTAGCGGGTTGGGATGACACTGAAGCTTTCTTT.

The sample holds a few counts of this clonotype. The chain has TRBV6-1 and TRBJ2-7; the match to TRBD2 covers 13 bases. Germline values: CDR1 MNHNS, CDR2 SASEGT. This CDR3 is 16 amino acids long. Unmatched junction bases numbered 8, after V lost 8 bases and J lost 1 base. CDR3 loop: CASQGGTSGVSYEQYF. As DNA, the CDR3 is TGTGCCAGCCAAGGGGGGACTAGCGGGGTGTCCTACGAGCAGTACTTC.

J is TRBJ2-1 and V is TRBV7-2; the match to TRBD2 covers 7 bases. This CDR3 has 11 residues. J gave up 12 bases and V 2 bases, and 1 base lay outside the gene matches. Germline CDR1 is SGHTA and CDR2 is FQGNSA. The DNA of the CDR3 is TGTGCCAGCAGCTTAACGGGGGGGCAGTTCTTC. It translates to CASSLTGGQFF. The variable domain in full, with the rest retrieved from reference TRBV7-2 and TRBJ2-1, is GAGVSQSPSNKVTEKGKDVELRCDPISGHTALYWYRQSLGQGLEFLIYFQGNSAPDKSGLPSDRFSAERTGGSVSTLTIQRTQQEDSAVYLCASSLTGGQFFGPGTRLTVL.

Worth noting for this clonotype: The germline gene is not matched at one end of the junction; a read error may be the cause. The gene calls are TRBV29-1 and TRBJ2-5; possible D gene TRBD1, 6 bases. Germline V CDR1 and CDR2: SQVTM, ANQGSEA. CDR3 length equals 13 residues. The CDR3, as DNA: TGCAGCGCTGAAAGGACAGTGCAAGAGACCCAGTACTTC. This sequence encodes CSAERTVQETQYF.

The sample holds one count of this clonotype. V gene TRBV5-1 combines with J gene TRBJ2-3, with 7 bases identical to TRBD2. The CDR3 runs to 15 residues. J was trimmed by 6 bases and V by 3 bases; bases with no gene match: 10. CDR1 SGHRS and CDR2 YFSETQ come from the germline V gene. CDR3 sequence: CASSSGGLGGDTQYF. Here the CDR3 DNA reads TGCGCCAGCAGCTCCGGCGGCCTGGGGGGGGATACGCAGTATTTT.

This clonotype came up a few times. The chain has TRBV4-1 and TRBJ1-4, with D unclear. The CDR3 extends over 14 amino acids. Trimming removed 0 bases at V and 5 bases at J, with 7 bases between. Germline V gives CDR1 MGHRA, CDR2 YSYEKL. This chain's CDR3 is CASSQDRQNEKLFF. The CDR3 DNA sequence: TGCGCCAGCAGCCAAGATAGGCAGAATGAAAAACTGTTTTTT.